This T cell receptor (beta chain) was recorded in a study of blood T cells in healthy people across ages. Findings and limits, study-wide: Total diversity from one million sequenced T cells was likely underestimated.

Germline CDR1 SGHTA, CDR2 FQGNSA. The CDR3 has 13 amino acids. With respect to this clonotype: Antigen specificity is unknown. Mismatch with germline at one junction end may stem from a read error.

Sample-barcoded 5' priming and a J-beta primer mix drove a second PCR of roughly 7 to 11 cycles. TCRdb used MiXCR to reprocess the 5' RACE reads, holding one entry per CDR3 protein. This table holds approximately 400,000 distinct CDR3 sequences, roughly half found once. Material for sequencing was blood. The sequence derives from a man aged 55 to 69 in good health. The V and J genes are TRBV7-2 and TRBJ2-5; no clear D gene. The CDR3 is CASNLNRQETQYF. The CDR3 bases are TGTGCCAGCAACTTAAATCGCCAAGAGACCCAGTACTTC. Full variable domain (rest looked up from reference TRBV7-2 and TRBJ2-5): GAGVSQSPSNKVTEKGKDVELRCDPISGHTALYWYRQSLGQGLEFLIYFQGNSAPDKSGLPSDRFSAERTGGSVSTLTIQRTQQEDSAVYLCASNLNRQETQYFGPGTRLLVL.